The entry below gives a single T cell receptor (beta chain) sequence along with its context. Its antigen is currently not known. Base qualities are missing; no much larger clone stands one base away. The record originates from a study of blood T cell repertoires in COVID-19 (dated by TCRdb to 2019 to 2021). Describing the broader study: Samples from collaborators originated in the United States, Italy and Spain and spanned both the acute and convalescent phases of COVID-19. The prospective study material was composed of cDNA or gDNA derived from T cells, B-cell-depleted T cells, or PBMCs. Deeply sampled blood TCRbeta repertoires from subjects exposed to, actively infected with, or recovered from COVID-19 were included in the dataset. The repertoires were made available in a free public database intended to serve as a resource for research on the immune response to SARS-CoV-2. Samples came from the ongoing ImmuneRACE study (first 160 participants) plus 1,254 subjects from 6 global collaborators. Nearly every sample came with metadata listing a de-identified subject ID, COVID-19 status, age in years and sex. Where available, HLA class I and class II types were taken from metadata supplied by the sample provider and were not determined by assay-based typing. Summary of the overall study and its limitations: The amount of clinical and demographic metadata varied by source and participant and was provided uncurated.

Trimming leaves V shorter by 1 base and J shorter by 7 bases, with the junction holding 10 bases beyond the gene matches. The CDR3, cysteine through phenylalanine, is 15 amino acids long. Of all the DNA, just the CDR3 is kept, 45 bases in frame from base 1. From the germline V gene, CDR1 is MGHRA and CDR2 is YSYEKL. Participants in the prospective study were aged about 18 to 95 years, lived in 20 to 25 United States geographic areas, and enrolled through a virtual design. To assign participants to cohorts, the prospective study relied on clinical history that participants themselves reported in a screening survey and a study questionnaire. Each participant in the prospective study had whole blood, serum and a nasopharyngeal or oropharyngeal swab collected by mobile phlebotomists. Prospective study participants could optionally give additional blood draws and questionnaires over an approximately two-month period. Before DNA extraction, prospective study blood samples were shipped either frozen or at room temperature.

TCRbeta CDR3 regions were amplified from genomic DNA by means of the immunoSEQ Assay, a bias-controlled multiplex PCR. The published analysis was carried out like this. Nucleated cell counts per sample were estimated from amplification of reference gene primers within the assay. To quantify the absolute abundance of each unique TCRbeta CDR3 rearrangement, sequence reads were collapsed and filtered. For each sample, productive Simpson clonality was calculated as the square root of Simpson's diversity index over productive rearrangements. TCRdb took over this immuneACCESS table, retaining in-frame rearrangements with V and J assigned. Such tables are incomplete; in checked studies, under half of the missing clones stem from an unresolved V gene, and the remainder is unexplained. V, J and clone size reflect that table, while D and trimming were determined from the DNA. The sample has 45,000 to 60,000 clones on record, about 72% of them singletons. Of the sample, under 6% is held by the ten largest clones.

Source material: PBMCs or T cells enriched from blood (not recorded which). This receptor was taken from a woman aged 50 to 60 with acute COVID-19. The chain was built from TRBV4-1 and TRBJ2-7; 7 bases in the junction line up with TRBD1. The DNA sequence is as follows: TGCGCCAGCAGCCAAGCAAATCAGGGGGATCGGGAGCAGTACTTC. Its translation is CASSQANQGDREQYF.